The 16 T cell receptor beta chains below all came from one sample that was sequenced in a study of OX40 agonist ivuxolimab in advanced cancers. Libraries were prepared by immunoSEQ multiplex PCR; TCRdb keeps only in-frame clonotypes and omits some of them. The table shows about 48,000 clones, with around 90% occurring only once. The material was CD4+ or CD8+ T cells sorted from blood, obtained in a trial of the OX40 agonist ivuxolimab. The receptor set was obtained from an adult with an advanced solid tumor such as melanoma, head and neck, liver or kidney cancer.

As DNA, the CDR3 is TGTGCCAGCAGCTTAGGACAGGGATGGGATGGCTACACCTTC. This encodes CASSLGQGWDGYTF. This chain joins TRBV7-8 and TRBJ1-2, with TRBD1 matching 7 bases. J gave up 6 bases and V 1 base, and 5 bases lay outside the gene matches. From germline, CDR1 is SGHVS and CDR2 FQNEAQ. The CDR3 loop spans 14 amino acids.

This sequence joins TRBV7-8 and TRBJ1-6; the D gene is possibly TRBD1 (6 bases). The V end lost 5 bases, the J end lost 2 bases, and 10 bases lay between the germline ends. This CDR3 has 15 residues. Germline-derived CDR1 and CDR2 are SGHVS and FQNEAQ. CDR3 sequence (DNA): TGTGCCAGCAGCCTCCGGGACACCTATAATTCACCCCTCCACTTT. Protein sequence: CASSLRDTYNSPLHF.

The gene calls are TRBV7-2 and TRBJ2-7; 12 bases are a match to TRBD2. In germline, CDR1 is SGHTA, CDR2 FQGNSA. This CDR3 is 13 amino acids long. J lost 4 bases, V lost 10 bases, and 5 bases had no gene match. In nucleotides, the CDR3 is TGTGCCATTTTACTAGCGGGGGGATACGAGCAGTACTTC. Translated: CAILLAGGYEQYF.

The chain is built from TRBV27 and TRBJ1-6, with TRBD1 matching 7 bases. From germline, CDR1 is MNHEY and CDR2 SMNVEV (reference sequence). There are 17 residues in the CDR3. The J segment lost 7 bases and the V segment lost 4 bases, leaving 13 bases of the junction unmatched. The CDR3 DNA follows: TGTGCCAGCAGTTCTTTTTCCGGGACAGTACAGAATTCACCCCTCCACTTT. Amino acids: CASSSFSGTVQNSPLHF.

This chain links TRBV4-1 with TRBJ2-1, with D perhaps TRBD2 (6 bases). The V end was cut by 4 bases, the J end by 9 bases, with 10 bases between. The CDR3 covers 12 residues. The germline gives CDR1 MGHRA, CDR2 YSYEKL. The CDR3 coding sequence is TGCGCCAGCAGCCCGCCGACTAGTGAGCAGTTCTTC. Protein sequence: CASSPPTSEQFF.

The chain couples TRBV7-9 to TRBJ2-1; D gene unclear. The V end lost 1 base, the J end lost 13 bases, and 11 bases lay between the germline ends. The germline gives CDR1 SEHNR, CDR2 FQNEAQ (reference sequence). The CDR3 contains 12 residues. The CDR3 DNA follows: TGTGCCAGCAGCTTAGATCCTGGGGAACAGTTCTTC. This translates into CASSLDPGEQFF. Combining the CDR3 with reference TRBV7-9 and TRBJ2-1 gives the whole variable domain DTGVSQNPRHKITKRGQNVTFRCDPISEHNRLYWYRQTLGQGPEFLTYFQNEAQLEKSRLLSDRFSAERPKGSFSTLEIQRTEQGDSAMYLCASSLDPGEQFFGPGTRLTVL.

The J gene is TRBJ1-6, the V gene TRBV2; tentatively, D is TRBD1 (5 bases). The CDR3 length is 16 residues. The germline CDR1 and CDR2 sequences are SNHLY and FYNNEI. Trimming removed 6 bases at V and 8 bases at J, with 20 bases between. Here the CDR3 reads CASSHQRGHQDSPLHF. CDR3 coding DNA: TGTGCCAGCAGCCACCAGAGGGGCCATCAGGATTCACCCCTCCACTTT.

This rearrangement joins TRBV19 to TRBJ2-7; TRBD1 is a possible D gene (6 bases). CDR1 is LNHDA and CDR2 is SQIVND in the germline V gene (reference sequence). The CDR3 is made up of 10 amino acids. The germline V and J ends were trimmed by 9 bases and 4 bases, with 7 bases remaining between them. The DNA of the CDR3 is TGTGCCAGCGGACAGTACGAGCAGTACTTC. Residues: CASGQYEQYF. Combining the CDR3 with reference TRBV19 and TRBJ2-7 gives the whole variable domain DGGITQSPKYLFRKEGQNVTLSCEQNLNHDAMYWYRQDPGQGLRLIYYSQIVNDFQKGDIAEGYSVSREKKESFPLTVTSAQKNPTAFYLCASGQYEQYFGPGTRLTVT.

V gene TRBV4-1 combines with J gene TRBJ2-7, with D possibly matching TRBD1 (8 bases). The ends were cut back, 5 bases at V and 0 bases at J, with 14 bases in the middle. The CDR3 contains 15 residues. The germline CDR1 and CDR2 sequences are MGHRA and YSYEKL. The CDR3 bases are TGCGCCAGCAGCGTCCACAGGGGGGGCTCCTACGAGCAGTACTTC. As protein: CASSVHRGGSYEQYF.

The CDR3 region is CASRVGDSSYNEQFF. As DNA, the CDR3 is TGTGCCAGCAGGGTCGGGGACAGTTCCTACAATGAGCAGTTCTTC. V usage is TRBV2 and J usage is TRBJ2-1, with TRBD1 identical over 7 bases. Trimming took 6 bases from V and 1 from J; bases not matched to a gene: 6. The CDR3 sequence is 15 residues long. The germline gives CDR1 SNHLY, CDR2 FYNNEI.

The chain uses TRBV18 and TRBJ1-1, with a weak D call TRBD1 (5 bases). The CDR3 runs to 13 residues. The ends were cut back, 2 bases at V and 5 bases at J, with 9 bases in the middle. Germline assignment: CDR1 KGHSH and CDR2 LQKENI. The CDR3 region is CASSPGGRTEAFF. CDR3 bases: TGTGCCAGCTCACCAGGGGGGAGGACTGAAGCTTTCTTT.

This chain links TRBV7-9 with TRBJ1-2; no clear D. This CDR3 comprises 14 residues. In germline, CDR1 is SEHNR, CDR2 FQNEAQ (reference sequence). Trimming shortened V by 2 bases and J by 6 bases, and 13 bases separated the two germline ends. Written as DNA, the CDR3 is TGTGCCAGCAGCTTAAGCCCGGGCGCGGATGGCTACACCTTC. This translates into CASSLSPGADGYTF.

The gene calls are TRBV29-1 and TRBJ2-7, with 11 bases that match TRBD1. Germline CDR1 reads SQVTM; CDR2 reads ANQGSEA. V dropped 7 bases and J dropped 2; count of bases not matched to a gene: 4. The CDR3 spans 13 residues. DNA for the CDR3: TGCAGCGCAGGACAGGGGGCAACCTACGAGCAGTACTTC. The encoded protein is CSAGQGATYEQYF.

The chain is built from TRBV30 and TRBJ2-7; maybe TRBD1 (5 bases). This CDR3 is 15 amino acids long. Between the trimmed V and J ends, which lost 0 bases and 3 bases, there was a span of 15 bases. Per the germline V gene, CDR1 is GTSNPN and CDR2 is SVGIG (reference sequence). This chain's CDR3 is CAWSVFSGWNYEQYF. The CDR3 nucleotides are TGTGCCTGGAGTGTTTTTTCAGGGTGGAACTACGAGCAGTACTTC.

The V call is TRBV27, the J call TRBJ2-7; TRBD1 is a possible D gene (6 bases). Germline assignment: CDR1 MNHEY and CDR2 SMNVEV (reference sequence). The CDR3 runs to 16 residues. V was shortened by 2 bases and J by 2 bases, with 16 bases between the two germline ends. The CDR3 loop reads CASSLEFGTSTYEQYF. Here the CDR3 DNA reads TGTGCCAGCAGTTTAGAGTTCGGGACATCCACCTACGAGCAGTACTTC.

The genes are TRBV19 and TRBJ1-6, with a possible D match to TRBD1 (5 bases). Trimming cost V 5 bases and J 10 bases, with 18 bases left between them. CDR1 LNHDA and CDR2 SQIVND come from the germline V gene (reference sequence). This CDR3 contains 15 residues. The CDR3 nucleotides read TGTGCCAGTAGTGCCCGGGGGGTTTGGGACTCACCCCTCCACTTT. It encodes CASSARGVWDSPLHF. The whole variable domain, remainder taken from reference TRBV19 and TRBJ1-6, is DGGITQSPKYLFRKEGQNVTLSCEQNLNHDAMYWYRQDPGQGLRLIYYSQIVNDFQKGDIAEGYSVSREKKESFPLTVTSAQKNPTAFYLCASSARGVWDSPLHFGNGTRLTVT.